This T cell receptor (beta chain) was captured in a study of graft-versus-host responses after intestinal transplantation. Study in general: Uniformly, recipients were administered anti-thymocyte globulin induction with subsequent tacrolimus and steroids for around 3 years. The study's findings and limits: Graft-donor T cell macrochimerism in patients accompanied high graft-versus-host to host-versus-graft clonal ratios in allografts. GvH clones detected in recipient marrow included some appearing first in ileum or blood.

Points on this clone: Its target is unknown.

With V trimmed by 3 bases and J by 1 base, 1 base remained unmatched. The CDR3 loop spans 14 amino acids. CDR1 and CDR2 (germline): SGHNT, YYREEE (reference sequence). Assay: immunoSEQ multiplex PCR; the TCRdb copy retains only in-frame clones and omits some. The profile shows roughly 80,000 clones, around 93% of them singletons. The receptor was isolated from a human patient who received an intestinal transplant, so some T cells may come from the graft donor. The source was PBMCs, collected 98 days after intestinal transplantation. V usage is TRBV5-4 and J usage is TRBJ1-1; 9 bases map to TRBD1. The CDR3 protein is CASSWGQGNTEAFF. DNA for the CDR3: TGTGCCAGCAGCTGGGGACAGGGGAACACTGAAGCTTTCTTT. Together with reference TRBV5-4 and TRBJ1-1, the CDR3 gives the full variable domain: ETGVTQSPTHLIKTRGQQVTLRCSSQSGHNTVSWYQQALGQGPQFIFQYYREEENGRGNFPPRFSGLQFPNYSSELNVNALELDDSALYLCASSWGQGNTEAFFGQGTRLTVV.